What follows are 22 T cell receptor beta chains derived from one specimen sequenced in a study of OX40 agonist ivuxolimab in advanced cancers. Clones were read by immunoSEQ multiplex PCR, and TCRdb kept only the in-frame ones, dropping some. Among about 64,000 clones listed, roughly 89% were seen once. The specimen was CD4+ or CD8+ T cells sorted from blood, collected in a trial of the OX40 agonist ivuxolimab. All receptors derive from an adult with an advanced solid tumor such as melanoma, head and neck, liver or kidney cancer.

The rearrangement links TRBV2 to TRBJ1-1; D uncertain. V dropped 5 bases and J dropped 6 bases, with 13 bases sitting between them. This CDR3 is 13 amino acids long. CDR1 and CDR2 (germline): SNHLY, FYNNEI. CDR3 sequence (DNA): TGTGCCAGCAGTCAAAACGTGATCGCTGAAGCTTTCTTT. Its translation is CASSQNVIAEAFF.

V is TRBV27 and J is TRBJ2-7; 7 nucleotides match TRBD1. The V gene end was trimmed by 10 bases and the J gene end by 2 bases; junction bases not matched to a gene: 8. CDR1 and CDR2 (germline): MNHEY, SMNVEV (reference sequence). This CDR3 has 13 residues. CDR3 bases: TGTGCCAATTACGCCGGGACAGCCTACGAGCAGTACTTC. This sequence encodes CANYAGTAYEQYF.

This sequence joins TRBV28 and TRBJ2-6; no clear D. CDR1 and CDR2 from the germline V gene are MDHEN and SYDVKM. This CDR3 spans 13 amino acids. V was trimmed by 6 bases and J by 1 base, leaving 4 bases between them. The CDR3 bases are TGTGCCAGCAGGGCTTCTGGGGCCAACGTCCTGACTTTC. This sequence encodes CASRASGANVLTF.

The chain couples TRBV19 to TRBJ2-2; D might be TRBD1 (6 bases). CDR3 length: 14 amino acids. Between the trimmed V and J ends, which lost 10 bases and 4 bases, there was a span of 16 bases. Germline V gives CDR1 LNHDA, CDR2 SQIVND (reference sequence). The chain's CDR3 is CATTGSFSTGELFF. The CDR3, as DNA: TGTGCCACTACAGGGTCGTTTAGCACCGGGGAGCTGTTTTTT.

The chain joins TRBV30 to TRBJ1-5; possible D gene TRBD1, 6 bases. Trimming removed 0 bases from V and 2 bases from J, with 17 bases in between. Germline CDR1 GTSNPN, CDR2 SVGIG (reference sequence). The CDR3 is 17 residues long. The CDR3 protein is CAWSVPSRGVGNQPQHF. In nucleotides, the CDR3 is TGTGCCTGGAGTGTACCATCCAGGGGAGTGGGCAATCAGCCCCAGCATTTT. Full variable domain (outside the CDR3, taken from reference TRBV30 and TRBJ1-5): SQTIHQWPATLVQPVGSPLSLECTVEGTSNPNLYWYRQAAGRGLQLLFYSVGIGQISSEVPQNLSASRPQDRQFILSSKKLLLSDSGFYLCAWSVPSRGVGNQPQHFGDGTRLSIL.

V and J are TRBV19 and TRBJ2-5; TRBD1 might be the D (5 bases). In germline, CDR1 is LNHDA, CDR2 SQIVND (reference sequence). Between the trimmed V and J ends, which lost 6 bases and 1 base, there was a span of 15 bases. The CDR3 runs to 15 residues. This CDR3 is CASRGVERSQETQYF. The CDR3 DNA reads as TGTGCCAGTAGAGGGGTCGAAAGGTCCCAAGAGACCCAGTACTTC.

V and J are TRBV6-5 and TRBJ1-2; D ambiguous. The CDR3 spans 11 residues. Trimming shortened V by 5 bases and J by 8 bases, and 9 bases separated the two germline ends. Germline loops: CDR1 MNHEY, CDR2 SVGAGI. CDR3 DNA: TGTGCCAGCAGTAGCCGAGGGGGCTACACCTTC. Its translation is CASSSRGGYTF.

The chain carries TRBV28 and TRBJ1-1, with D uncertain. Germline values: CDR1 MDHEN, CDR2 SYDVKM. CDR3 length: 13 amino acids. With 2 bases removed from V and 6 bases from J, the gap between germline ends came to 10 bases. The DNA for the CDR3 is TGTGCCAGCAGTTTAGACCACGCCCCTGAAGCTTTCTTT. The encoded protein is CASSLDHAPEAFF.

This chain links TRBV7-2 with TRBJ1-2, with D maybe TRBD1 (5 bases). V lost 5 bases and J 4 bases, leaving 17 bases between the germline ends. The CDR3 sequence is 15 residues long. Germline V gene sequence: CDR1 SGHTA, CDR2 FQGNSA. CDR3 sequence reads: CASSLWADQGYGYTF. CDR3 bases: TGTGCCAGCAGCCTTTGGGCGGACCAGGGCTATGGCTACACCTTC.

The CDR3 nucleotides are TGTGCCAGCAGCCTATCTGGGAACACTGAAGCTTTCTTT. Encoded protein: CASSLSGNTEAFF. The chain links TRBV7-3 to TRBJ1-1, with D unclear. The CDR3 is made up of 13 amino acids. The germline gives CDR1 SGHTA, CDR2 FQGTGA. V lost 5 bases to trimming and J lost 1 base, with 8 bases between them.

The chain uses TRBV28 and TRBJ2-3; 10 bases fit TRBD1. The CDR3 has 15 amino acids. Germline V gives CDR1 MDHEN, CDR2 SYDVKM. J was trimmed by 0 bases and V by 9 bases; bases with no gene match: 6. Written as DNA, the CDR3 is TGTGCCAGTTCGGCGGGACAGGGGAGCACAGATACGCAGTATTTT. Protein sequence: CASSAGQGSTDTQYF. The full variable domain, its missing parts supplied by reference TRBV28 and TRBJ2-3, is DVKVTQSSRYLVKRTGEKVFLECVQDMDHENMFWYRQDPGLGLRLIYFSYDVKMKEKGDIPEGYSVSREKKERFSLILESASTNQTSMYLCASSAGQGSTDTQYFGPGTRLTVL.

This chain uses TRBV19 with TRBJ2-7, with no clear D. Germline CDR1 and CDR2: LNHDA and SQIVND (reference sequence). The CDR3 totals 14 residues. Trimming stripped 3 bases from V and 0 bases from J, with 9 bases between. The CDR3 loop reads CASSMADSSYEQYF. Written as DNA, the CDR3 is TGTGCCAGTAGTATGGCGGATAGCTCCTACGAGCAGTACTTC.

The chain combines TRBV19 with TRBJ2-5; 8 bases align to TRBD2. Unmatched junction bases numbered 7, after V lost 10 bases and J lost 3 bases. The CDR3 runs to 13 residues. Per the germline V gene, CDR1 is LNHDA and CDR2 is SQIVND (reference sequence). This CDR3 is CANPGLAEETQYF. CDR3 bases: TGTGCCAACCCAGGACTAGCAGAAGAGACCCAGTACTTC.

CDR3 sequence: CASSLSTDYGYTF. The CDR3 DNA is TGTGCCAGCAGTCTGTCGACCGACTATGGCTACACCTTC. The chain employs TRBV28 and TRBJ1-2, with D uncertain. The CDR3 covers 13 residues. V lost 5 bases, J lost 3 bases, and 10 bases lay in between. Germline V gene sequence: CDR1 MDHEN, CDR2 SYDVKM.

This clone was detected once. V and J are TRBV13 and TRBJ1-4; the match to TRBD1 covers 10 bases. V was pared by 3 bases and J by 5 bases, with 3 bases of the junction left unmatched. The CDR3 runs 15 residues. Germline V gene lookup returns CDR1 PRHDT and CDR2 FYEKMQ (reference sequence). CDR3 nucleotide sequence: TGTGCCAGCAGCTTGCCGGGACAGGGGAATGAAAAACTGTTTTTT. Translated, it gives CASSLPGQGNEKLFF.

On this clone itself: One end of the junction varies from germline; a read error may be responsible. This same CDR3 is encoded by further DNA sequences in the sample. This chain joins TRBV11-2 and TRBJ2-2; TRBD2 agrees at 9 bases. This CDR3 is 15 amino acids long. CDR1 and CDR2 from the germline V gene are SGHAT and FQNNGV. For the CDR3, the DNA is TGTGCCAGCAGCCTGACTAGCGGTTACACCGGAGAGCTGTTTTTT. Its translation is CASSLTSGYTGELFF.

The rearrangement uses TRBV7-9 and TRBJ1-2; D gene unclear. The V end was cut by 2 bases, the J end by 1 base, with 11 bases between. Germline V gene sequence: CDR1 SEHNR, CDR2 FQNEAQ (reference sequence). CDR3 length equals 15 residues. CDR3 nucleotides: TGTGCCAGCAGCTTATACGATACAGATAACTATGGCTACACCTTC. It encodes CASSLYDTDNYGYTF.

CDR3 amino acids: CASFRGGNNSPLHF. Written as DNA, the CDR3 is TGTGCCAGTTTCCGGGGCGGAAATAATTCACCCCTCCACTTT. The chain links TRBV28 to TRBJ1-6; D might be TRBD1 (5 bases). This CDR3 has 14 amino acids. With 9 bases removed from V and 5 bases from J, the gap between germline ends came to 14 bases. CDR1 and CDR2 (germline): MDHEN, SYDVKM.

The chain employs TRBV7-8 and TRBJ2-5, with D hard to call. This CDR3 is built from 13 residues. Germline V gene data show CDR1 as SGHVS and CDR2 as FQNEAQ. Between the trimmed V and J ends, which lost 3 bases and 5 bases, there was a span of 10 bases. DNA of the CDR3: TGTGCCAGCAGCTTCAATAGCAGGGAGACCCAGTACTTC. Encoded protein: CASSFNSRETQYF.

J is TRBJ1-2 and V is TRBV4-1; D gene ambiguous. Germline lookup yields CDR1 MGHRA and CDR2 YSYEKL. The CDR3 is made up of 14 amino acids. Between the trimmed V and J ends, which lost 1 base and 4 bases, there was a span of 10 bases. The CDR3 nucleotides are TGCGCCAGCAGCCAAGTCCCCGTGGCCTATGGCTACACCTTC. Encoded protein: CASSQVPVAYGYTF.

The V gene is TRBV7-9, the J gene TRBJ2-7; 7 nucleotides match TRBD2. Trimming removed 2 bases from V and 0 bases from J; junction bases left unmatched: 4. Germline values: CDR1 SEHNR, CDR2 FQNEAQ (reference sequence). CDR3 length equals 15 residues. The CDR3 DNA follows: TGTGCCAGCAGCTTAAGCGGGGTCAGCTCCTACGAGCAGTACTTC. It encodes CASSLSGVSSYEQYF.

This clone appeared a single time. The gene calls are TRBV2 and TRBJ2-3; 10 bases agree with TRBD1. Trimming at V came to 9 bases and at J to 5 bases, leaving 8 bases not matched to a gene. The CDR3 runs 14 residues. Germline assignment: CDR1 SNHLY and CDR2 FYNNEI. The CDR3 here is CARQTGGAGDTQYF. CDR3 sequence (DNA): TGTGCCAGACAGACAGGGGGCGCGGGAGATACGCAGTATTTT.